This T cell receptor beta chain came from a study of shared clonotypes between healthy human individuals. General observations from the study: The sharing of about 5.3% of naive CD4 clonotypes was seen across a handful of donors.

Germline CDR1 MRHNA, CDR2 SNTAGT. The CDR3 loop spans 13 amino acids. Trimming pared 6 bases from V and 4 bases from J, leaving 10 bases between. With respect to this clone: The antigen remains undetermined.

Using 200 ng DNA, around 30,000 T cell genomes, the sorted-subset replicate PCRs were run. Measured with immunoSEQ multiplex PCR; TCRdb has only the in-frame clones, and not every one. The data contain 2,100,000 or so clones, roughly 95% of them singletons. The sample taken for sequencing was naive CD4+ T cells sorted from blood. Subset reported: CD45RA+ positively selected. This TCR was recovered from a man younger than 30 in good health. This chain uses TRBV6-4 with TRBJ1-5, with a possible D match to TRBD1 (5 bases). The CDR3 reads CASSENRNQPQHF. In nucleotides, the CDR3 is TGTGCCAGCAGCGAGAACAGGAATCAGCCCCAGCATTTT.